One and the same sample provided the 8 T cell receptor beta chains below, sequenced in a study of cytomegalovirus exposure and HLA in healthy donors. Vbeta (60) and Jbeta (13) primers were used in the PCR. Profiled with immunoSEQ multiplex PCR; TCRdb holds only in-frame clones, not every one. The sample includes about 120,000 clones, around 77% of them seen just once. The sample comprised PBMCs. These receptors were obtained from a woman aged 25-40 years in good health and CMV-seropositive.

The rearrangement joins TRBV7-3 to TRBJ2-2, with 8 nucleotides matching TRBD1. V was clipped by 5 bases and J by 5 bases; unmatched bases: 4. Per the germline V gene, CDR1 is SGHTA and CDR2 is FQGTGA. The CDR3 spans 14 residues. CDR3 protein: CASSVNRGTGELFF. The CDR3, as DNA: TGTGCCAGCAGCGTGAACAGGGGGACCGGGGAGCTGTTTTTT.

This clone has just one count. This chain links TRBV6-1 with TRBJ1-1, with unresolved D. Trimming stripped 7 bases from V and 1 base from J, with 10 bases between. This CDR3 comprises 13 residues. CDR1 is MNHNS, CDR2 SASEGT, per germline. DNA of the CDR3: TGTGCCAGCACCCTTCACACGAACACTGAAGCTTTCTTT. As protein: CASTLHTNTEAFF.

The gene calls are TRBV5-4 and TRBJ2-1; D gene uncertain. Deletions cut 0 bases from V and 5 bases from J, with 3 bases between. In germline, CDR1 is SGHNT, CDR2 YYREEE (reference sequence). The CDR3 is made up of 12 amino acids. This CDR3 is CASSLGHNEQFF. DNA for the CDR3: TGTGCCAGCAGCTTGGGGCACAATGAGCAGTTCTTC.

In this sample, this clone turned up a few times. The chain links TRBV7-9 to TRBJ1-1; D call uncertain. Germline V CDR1 and CDR2: SEHNR, FQNEAQ (reference sequence). The CDR3 runs to 14 residues. Trimming left V 1 base short and J 4 bases short, with 10 bases between. DNA for the CDR3: TGTGCCAGCAGCTTAGGAGGGTCAACCACTGAAGCTTTCTTT. It specifies CASSLGGSTTEAFF.

This chain connects TRBV7-2 to TRBJ1-5; 7 bases map to TRBD1. Germline assignment: CDR1 SGHTA and CDR2 FQGNSA. The CDR3 consists of 17 residues. V lost 0 bases and J lost 0; bases outside the gene matches: 5. CDR3 loop: CASSLALDRSSNQPQHF. The CDR3 DNA reads TGTGCCAGCAGCTTAGCGCTGGACAGGAGTAGCAATCAGCCCCAGCATTTT. Full variable domain (remainder filled in from reference TRBV7-2 and TRBJ1-5): GAGVSQSPSNKVTEKGKDVELRCDPISGHTALYWYRQSLGQGLEFLIYFQGNSAPDKSGLPSDRFSAERTGGSVSTLTIQRTQQEDSAVYLCASSLALDRSSNQPQHFGDGTRLSIL.

The chain links TRBV6-1 to TRBJ1-1; D unclear. The CDR3 loop spans 12 amino acids. Per germline, CDR1 MNHNS and CDR2 SASEGT. With 6 bases removed from V and 5 bases from J, the gap between germline ends came to 10 bases. The CDR3 DNA sequence: TGTGCCAGCAGCGTTTCGGAGACTGAAGCTTTCTTT. Protein sequence: CASSVSETEAFF.

CDR3 in amino acids: CASSLARQPYEQYF. In DNA form, the CDR3 reads TGTGCCAGCAGCTTAGCTCGACAGCCATACGAGCAGTACTTC. V and J are TRBV11-1 and TRBJ2-7; D is possibly TRBD1 (5 bases). The CDR3 is 14 residues long. Germline assignment: CDR1 SGHAT and CDR2 FQDESV (reference sequence). V dropped 0 bases and J dropped 4 bases, with 10 bases sitting between them.

This clone was counted once. The chain joins TRBV5-1 to TRBJ2-3; 9 positions match TRBD2. CDR1 SGHRS and CDR2 YFSETQ come from the germline V gene. V lost 0 bases, J lost 5 bases, and 7 bases stayed unmatched. There are 16 residues in the CDR3. The CDR3 DNA reads TGCGCCAGCAGCTTGGAAGGCGGGAGGGCCGGAGATACGCAGTATTTT. Translated, it gives CASSLEGGRAGDTQYF.